This T cell receptor beta chain is drawn from a study of blood T cell repertoires in COVID-19. The assay was immunoSEQ multiplex PCR, and TCRdb's table has in-frame clones only and misses some. This sample has 150,000 to 180,000 clones, with over 75% found just once. Per the germline V gene, CDR1 is SGHAT and CDR2 is FQNNGV. The length of the CDR3 is 13 residues. Trimming left V 7 bases short and J 2 bases short, with 12 bases between. This chain joins TRBV11-2 and TRBJ2-7, with D possibly TRBD1 on 6 matching bases. The clonotype was recovered from a woman aged 40 to 55 with acute or convalescent COVID-19. Sequencing was carried out using peripheral blood. The CDR3 bases are TGTGCCAGCACCCTACAGGGAACCTACGAGCAGTACTTC. It specifies CASTLQGTYEQYF.